A single sample gave rise to the 9 T cell receptor beta chains below, sequenced in a study of blood T cell repertoires in COVID-19. Measured with immunoSEQ multiplex PCR; TCRdb has only the in-frame clones, and not every one. The sample consists of 90,000 or so clones, approximately 91% of them appearing once. Material for sequencing was peripheral blood. The receptors shown here come from a man aged 55 to 70 with COVID-19, enrolled during active disease.

The chain carries TRBV13 and TRBJ1-2; 8 positions match TRBD1. Germline V gene data show CDR1 as PRHDT and CDR2 as FYEKMQ (reference sequence). The CDR3 runs 15 residues. After removal of 5 bases from V and 6 bases from J, the junction contained 11 bases not matched to a gene. The CDR3 bases are TGTGCCAGCAGCACAGGACAGGGCTTTGCGAATGGCTACACCTTC. Translation gives CASSTGQGFANGYTF.

The rearrangement uses TRBV5-4 and TRBJ2-3; 8 bases align to TRBD2. V gave up 1 base and J gave up 2 bases; unmatched junction bases: 9. The CDR3 covers 17 residues. Germline-derived CDR1 and CDR2 are SGHNT and YYREEE (reference sequence). In nucleotides, the CDR3 is TGTGCCAGCAGCTTGATGATGGGCGGGAGGAACACAGATACGCAGTATTTT. Translating gives CASSLMMGGRNTDTQYF.

This clone has a handful of counts. This chain uses TRBV5-4 with TRBJ1-6; D is unresolved. V lost 0 bases and J 11 bases, leaving 9 bases between the germline ends. The CDR3 is 13 residues long. Per the germline V gene, CDR1 is SGHNT and CDR2 is YYREEE (reference sequence). The DNA for the CDR3 is TGTGCCAGCAGCTTGGTGACCGGGGCACCCCTCCACTTT. It translates to CASSLVTGAPLHF.

V is TRBV9 and J is TRBJ2-5; 11 bases match TRBD2. The trim removed 1 base at V and 0 bases at J, leaving 8 bases unmatched. The CDR3 runs 18 residues. The germline V gene encodes CDR1 SGDLS and CDR2 YYNGEE. Written as DNA, the CDR3 is TGTGCCAGCAGCGTACAAGGTAGCGGGAGGGGGTACCAAGAGACCCAGTACTTC. It yields the protein CASSVQGSGRGYQETQYF.

The chain combines TRBV5-1 with TRBJ1-2; tentatively, D is TRBD1 (6 bases). V was clipped by 1 base and J by 4 bases, with 11 bases between them. The CDR3 loop spans 14 amino acids. Looked up from germline, CDR1 is SGHRS and CDR2 is YFSETQ. In DNA form, the CDR3 reads TGCGCCAGCAGCTTGCGGGGGGCCCCCTATGGCTACACCTTC. Its translation: CASSLRGAPYGYTF.

V is TRBV28 and J is TRBJ2-7, with 7 positions matching TRBD2. Trimming at V came to 3 bases and at J to 2 bases, leaving 4 bases not matched to a gene. The germline gives CDR1 MDHEN, CDR2 SYDVKM. The CDR3 length is 14 residues. CDR3 sequence (DNA): TGTGCCAGCAGTTTGGCGGGGGAGGCCTACGAGCAGTACTTC. Translated: CASSLAGEAYEQYF.

The V and J genes are TRBV9 and TRBJ2-1; perhaps TRBD2 as D (5 bases). CDR1 is SGDLS, CDR2 YYNGEE, per germline. The CDR3 has 15 amino acids. The V and J ends lost 6 bases and 2 bases respectively, with 15 bases between them. The CDR3 spells CASTIAGHPYNEQFF. DNA for the CDR3: TGTGCCAGCACCATTGCGGGCCACCCCTACAATGAGCAGTTCTTC.

V is TRBV4-2 and J is TRBJ1-2; no clear D. The V gene's germline CDR1 is LGHNA and CDR2 YNFKEQ. Trimming pared 0 bases from V and 8 bases from J, leaving 10 bases between. The CDR3 loop spans 13 amino acids. CDR3 nucleotide sequence: TGTGCCAGCAGCCAAGATAGACCCAGGGGCTACACCTTC. This gives the protein CASSQDRPRGYTF.

This chain connects TRBV28 to TRBJ2-7, with D tentatively TRBD1 (6 bases). Looked up from germline, CDR1 is MDHEN and CDR2 is SYDVKM. The CDR3 is 14 amino acids. V was pared by 5 bases and J by 0 bases, with 11 bases between. The chain's CDR3 is CASSPGTLSYEQYF. The DNA for the CDR3 is TGTGCCAGCAGTCCCGGGACACTCTCCTACGAGCAGTACTTC. The full variable domain, its missing parts supplied by reference TRBV28 and TRBJ2-7, is DVKVTQSSRYLVKRTGEKVFLECVQDMDHENMFWYRQDPGLGLRLIYFSYDVKMKEKGDIPEGYSVSREKKERFSLILESASTNQTSMYLCASSPGTLSYEQYFGPGTRLTVT.